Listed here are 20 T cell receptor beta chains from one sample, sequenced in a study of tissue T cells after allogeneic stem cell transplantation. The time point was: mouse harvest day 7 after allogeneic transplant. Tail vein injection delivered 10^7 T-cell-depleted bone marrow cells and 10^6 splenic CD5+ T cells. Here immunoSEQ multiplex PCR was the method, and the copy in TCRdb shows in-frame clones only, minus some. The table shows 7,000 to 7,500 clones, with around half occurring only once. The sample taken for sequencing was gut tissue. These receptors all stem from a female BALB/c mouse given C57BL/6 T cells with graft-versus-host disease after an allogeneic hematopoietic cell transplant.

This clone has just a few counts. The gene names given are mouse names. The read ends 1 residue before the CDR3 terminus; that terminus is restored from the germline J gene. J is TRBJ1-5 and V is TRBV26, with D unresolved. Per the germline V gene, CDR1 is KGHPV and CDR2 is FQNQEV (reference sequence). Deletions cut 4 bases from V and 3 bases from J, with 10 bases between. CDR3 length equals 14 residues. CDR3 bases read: TGTGCCAGCAGTCGGCACGGAGGCAACCAGGCTCCGCTT. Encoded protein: CASSRHGGNQAPL. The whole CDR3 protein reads CASSRHGGNQAPLF.

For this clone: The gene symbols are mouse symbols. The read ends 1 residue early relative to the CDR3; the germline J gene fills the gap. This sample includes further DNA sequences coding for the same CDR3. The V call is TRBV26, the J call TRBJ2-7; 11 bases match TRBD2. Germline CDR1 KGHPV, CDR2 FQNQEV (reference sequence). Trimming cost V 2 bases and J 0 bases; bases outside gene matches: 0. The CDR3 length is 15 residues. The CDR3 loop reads CASSLGTGGSYEQYF. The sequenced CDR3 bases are TGTGCCAGCAGTCTGGGGACTGGGGGCTCCTATGAACAGTAC.

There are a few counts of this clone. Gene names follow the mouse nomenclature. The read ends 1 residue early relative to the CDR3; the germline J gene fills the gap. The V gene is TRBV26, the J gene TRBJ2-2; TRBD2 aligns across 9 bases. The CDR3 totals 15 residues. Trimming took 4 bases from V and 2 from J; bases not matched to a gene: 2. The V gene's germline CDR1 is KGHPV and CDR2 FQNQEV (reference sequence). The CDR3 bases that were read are TGTGCCAGCAGTCGCTGGGGGGGGAACACCGGGCAGCTCTAC. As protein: CASSRWGGNTGQLY. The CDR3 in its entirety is CASSRWGGNTGQLYF.

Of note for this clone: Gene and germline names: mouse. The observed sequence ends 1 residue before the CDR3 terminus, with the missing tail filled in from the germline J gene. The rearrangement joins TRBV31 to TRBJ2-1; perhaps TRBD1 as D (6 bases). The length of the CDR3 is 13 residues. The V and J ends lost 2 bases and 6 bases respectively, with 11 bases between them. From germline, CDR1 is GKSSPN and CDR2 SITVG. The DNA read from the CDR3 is TGTGCCTGGAGTTACAGGGAGGGTGCTGAGCAGTTC. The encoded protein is CAWSYREGAEQF. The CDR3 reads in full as CAWSYREGAEQFF. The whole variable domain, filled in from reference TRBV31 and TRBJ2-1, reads AQTIHQWPVAEIKAVGSPLSLGCTIKGKSSPNLYWYWQATGGTLQQLFYSITVGQVESVVQLNLSASRPKDDQFILSTEKLLLSHSGFYLCAWSYREGAEQFFGPGTRLTVL.

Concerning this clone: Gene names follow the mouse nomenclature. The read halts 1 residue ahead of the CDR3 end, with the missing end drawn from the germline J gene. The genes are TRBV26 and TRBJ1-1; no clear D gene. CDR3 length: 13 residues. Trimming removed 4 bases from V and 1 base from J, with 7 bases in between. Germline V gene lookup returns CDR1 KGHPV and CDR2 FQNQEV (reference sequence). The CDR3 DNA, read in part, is TGTGCCAGCAGTCCCGTCAGAAACACAGAAGTCTTC. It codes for CASSPVRNTEVF. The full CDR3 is CASSPVRNTEVFF.

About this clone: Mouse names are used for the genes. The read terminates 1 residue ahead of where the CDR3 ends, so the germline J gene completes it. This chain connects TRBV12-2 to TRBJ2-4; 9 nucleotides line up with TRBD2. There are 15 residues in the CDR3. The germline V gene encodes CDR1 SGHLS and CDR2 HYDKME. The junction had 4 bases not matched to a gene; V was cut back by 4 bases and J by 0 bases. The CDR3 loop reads CASSPGGGSQNTLYF. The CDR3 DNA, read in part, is TGTGCCAGCTCCCCTGGGGGGGGTAGTCAAAACACCTTGTAC.

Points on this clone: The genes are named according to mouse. Incomplete CDR3 DNA: TGTGCCAGCAGTCACAGGGTGGGCACAGAAGTCTTC. Translation gives CASSHRVGTEVF. The whole CDR3 sequence reads CASSHRVGTEVFF. This chain connects TRBV26 to TRBJ1-1; possible D gene TRBD1, 6 bases. The CDR3 goes on 1 residue after the read ends, and that part is filled in from the germline J gene. The germline CDR1 and CDR2 sequences are KGHPV and FQNQEV (reference sequence). The CDR3 has 13 amino acids. The germline V and J ends were trimmed by 4 bases and 4 bases, with 10 bases remaining between them.

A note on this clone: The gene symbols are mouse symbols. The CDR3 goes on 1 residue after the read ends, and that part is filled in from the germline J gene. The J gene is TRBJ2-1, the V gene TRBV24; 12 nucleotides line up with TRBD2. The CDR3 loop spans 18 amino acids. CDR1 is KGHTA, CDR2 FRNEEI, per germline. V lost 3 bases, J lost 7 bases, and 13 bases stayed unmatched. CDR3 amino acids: CASSLHLTGGAKGAEQFF. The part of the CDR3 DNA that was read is TGTGCCAGCAGTCTCCACCTGACTGGGGGGGCGAAAGGGGCTGAGCAGTTC.

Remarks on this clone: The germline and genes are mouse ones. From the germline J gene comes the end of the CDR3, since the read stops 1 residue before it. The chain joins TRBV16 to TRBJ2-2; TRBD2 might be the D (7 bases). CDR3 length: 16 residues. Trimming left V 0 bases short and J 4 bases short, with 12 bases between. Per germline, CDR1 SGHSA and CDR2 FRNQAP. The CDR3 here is CASSLDRGGITGQLYF. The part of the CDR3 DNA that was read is TGTGCAAGCAGCTTAGATAGGGGGGGAATCACCGGGCAGCTCTAC.

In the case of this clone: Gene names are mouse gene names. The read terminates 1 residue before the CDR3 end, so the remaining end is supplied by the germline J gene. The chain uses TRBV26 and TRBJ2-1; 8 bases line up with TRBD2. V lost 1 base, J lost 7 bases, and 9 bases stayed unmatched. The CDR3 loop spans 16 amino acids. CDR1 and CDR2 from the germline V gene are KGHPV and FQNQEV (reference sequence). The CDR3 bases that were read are TGTGCCAGCAGTCTGTTTGGGGGGGGCGCGAGAGCTGAGCAGTTC. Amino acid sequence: CASSLFGGGARAEQF. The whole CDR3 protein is CASSLFGGGARAEQFF.

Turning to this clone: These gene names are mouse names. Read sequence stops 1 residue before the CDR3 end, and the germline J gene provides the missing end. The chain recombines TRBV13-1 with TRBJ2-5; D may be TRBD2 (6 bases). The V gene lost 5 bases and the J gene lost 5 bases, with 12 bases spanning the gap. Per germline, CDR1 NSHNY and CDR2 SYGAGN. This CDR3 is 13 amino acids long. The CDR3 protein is CASRTGTRDTQYF. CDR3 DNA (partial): TGTGCCAGCAGAACCGGGACTAGAGACACCCAGTAC.

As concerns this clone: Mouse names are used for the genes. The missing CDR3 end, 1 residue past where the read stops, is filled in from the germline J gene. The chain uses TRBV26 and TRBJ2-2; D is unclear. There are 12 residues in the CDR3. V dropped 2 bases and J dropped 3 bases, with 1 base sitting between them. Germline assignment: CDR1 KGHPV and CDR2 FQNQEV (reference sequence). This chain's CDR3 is CASSLDTGQLYF. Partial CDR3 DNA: TGTGCCAGCAGTCTGGACACCGGGCAGCTCTAC.

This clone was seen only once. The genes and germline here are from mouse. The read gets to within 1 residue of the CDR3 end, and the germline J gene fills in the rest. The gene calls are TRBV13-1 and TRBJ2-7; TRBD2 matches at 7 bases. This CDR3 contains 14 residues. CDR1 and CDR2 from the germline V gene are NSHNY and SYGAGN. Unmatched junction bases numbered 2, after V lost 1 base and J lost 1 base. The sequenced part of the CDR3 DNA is TGTGCCAGCAGTGATTTGGGGGGATCCTATGAACAGTAC. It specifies CASSDLGGSYEQY. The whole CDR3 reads CASSDLGGSYEQYF.

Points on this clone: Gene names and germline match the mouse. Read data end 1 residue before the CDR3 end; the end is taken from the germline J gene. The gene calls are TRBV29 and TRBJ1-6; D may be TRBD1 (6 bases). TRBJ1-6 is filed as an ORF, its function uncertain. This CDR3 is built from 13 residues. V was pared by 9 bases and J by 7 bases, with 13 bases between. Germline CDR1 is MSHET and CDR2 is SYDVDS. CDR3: CARVQGGNSPLYF. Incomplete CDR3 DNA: TGTGCTAGGGTACAGGGTGGAAATTCGCCCCTCTAC.

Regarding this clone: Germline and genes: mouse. The part of the CDR3 DNA that was read is TGTGCCAGCTCTCTCGAAGGCCAGCGAGAAGTCTTC. Protein product: CASSLEGQREVF. The whole CDR3 protein is CASSLEGQREVFF. The chain is built from TRBV12-1 and TRBJ1-1; D uncertain. Sequencing ends 1 residue short of the CDR3 end; the germline J gene provides the rest. This CDR3 has 13 amino acids. V was cut by 0 bases and J by 7 bases, with 11 bases left in between. Germline-derived CDR1 and CDR2 are SGHSN and HYEKVE.

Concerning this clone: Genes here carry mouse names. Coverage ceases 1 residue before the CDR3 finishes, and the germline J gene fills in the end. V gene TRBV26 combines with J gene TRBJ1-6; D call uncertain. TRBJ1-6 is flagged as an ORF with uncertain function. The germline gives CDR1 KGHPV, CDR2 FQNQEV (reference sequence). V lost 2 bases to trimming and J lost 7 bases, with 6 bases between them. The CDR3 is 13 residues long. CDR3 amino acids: CASSLGQNSPLYF. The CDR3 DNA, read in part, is TGTGCCAGCAGTCTGGGGCAAAATTCGCCCCTCTAC.

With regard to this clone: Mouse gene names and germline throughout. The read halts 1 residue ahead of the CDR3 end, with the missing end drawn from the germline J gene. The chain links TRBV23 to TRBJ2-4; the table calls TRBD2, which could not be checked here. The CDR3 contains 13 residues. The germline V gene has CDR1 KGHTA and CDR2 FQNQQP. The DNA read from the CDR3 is TGCTCCAGCAGTCAAACTGGGGGGTTCACCTTGTAC. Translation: CSSSQTGGFTLY. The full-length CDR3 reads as CSSSQTGGFTLYF.

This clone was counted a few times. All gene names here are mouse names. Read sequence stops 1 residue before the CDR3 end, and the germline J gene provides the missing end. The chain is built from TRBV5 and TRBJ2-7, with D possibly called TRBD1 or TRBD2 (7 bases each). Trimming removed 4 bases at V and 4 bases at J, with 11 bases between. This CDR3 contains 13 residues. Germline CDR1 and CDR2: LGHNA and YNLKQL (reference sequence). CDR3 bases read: TGTGCCAGCAGCCCAGGGGGGGAGTATGAACAGTAC. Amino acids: CASSPGGEYEQY. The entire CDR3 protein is CASSPGGEYEQYF.

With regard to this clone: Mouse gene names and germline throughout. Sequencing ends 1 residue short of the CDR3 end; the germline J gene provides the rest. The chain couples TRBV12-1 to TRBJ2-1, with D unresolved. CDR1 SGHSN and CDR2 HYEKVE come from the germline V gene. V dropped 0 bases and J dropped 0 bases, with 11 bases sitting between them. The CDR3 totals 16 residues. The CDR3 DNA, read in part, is TGTGCCAGCTCTCTCGGCTGGTCTTATAACTATGCTGAGCAGTTC. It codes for CASSLGWSYNYAEQF. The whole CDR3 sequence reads CASSLGWSYNYAEQFF.

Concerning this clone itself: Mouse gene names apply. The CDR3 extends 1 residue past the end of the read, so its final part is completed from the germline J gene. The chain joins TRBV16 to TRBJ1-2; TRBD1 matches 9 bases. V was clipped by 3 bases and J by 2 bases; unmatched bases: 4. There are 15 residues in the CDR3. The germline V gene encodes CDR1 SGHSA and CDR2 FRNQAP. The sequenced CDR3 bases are TGTGCAAGCAGCTTTTCCGGGACAGGGAACTCCGACTACACC. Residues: CASSFSGTGNSDYT. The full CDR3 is CASSFSGTGNSDYTF.